The rows below give T cell receptor beta chains drawn from one sample of a study of T cell responses to AZD1222 COVID-19 vaccine. Profiled with immunoSEQ multiplex PCR; TCRdb holds only in-frame clones, not every one. The table includes approximately 150,000 clones, approximately 93% detected once. The sample in question was peripheral blood, obtained on day 0 of MenACWY control vaccination. The source of these receptors is an adult in good health. The CDR3 runs from the conserved cysteine through the conserved F or W. A D gene is named only where the DNA matches it firmly. Clone size appears in some rows only: once, few, many, or a class for an expanded clone.

d_gene,abundance,v_gene,j_gene,CDR3nt,CDR3aa
TRBD1,.,TRBV11-2,TRBJ2-1,TGTGCCAGCAGCTTAGAAATGACAGGGAAACCCTTATATGAGCAGTTCTTC,CASSLEMTGKPLYEQFF
.,.,TRBV4-3,TRBJ1-2,TGCGCCAGCAGCCAAGATTCAGGGTTGGGGGGCTACACCTTC,CASSQDSGLGGYTF
TRBD2,.,TRBV14,TRBJ2-3,TGTGCCAGCAGCCAATCTCTAGCGGGGACTAGCACAGATACGCAGTATTTT,CASSQSLAGTSTDTQYF
.,.,TRBV15,TRBJ1-1,TGTGCCACCAGCAGAGACTGGGGATCGATGAACACTGAAGCTTTCTTT,CATSRDWGSMNTEAFF
.,.,TRBV7-9,TRBJ2-7,TGTGCCAGCAGCCCCAGAGTATTCTCCTACGAGCAGTACTTC,CASSPRVFSYEQYF
.,.,TRBV28,TRBJ2-7,TGTGCCAGCAGTTTAAGGTGGGAGCAGTACTTC,CASSLRWEQYF
TRBD1,few,TRBV5-6,TRBJ2-7,TGTGCCAGCAGCTCGACAGGGCGCGAGCAGTACTTC,CASSSTGREQYF
.,.,TRBV19,TRBJ2-2,TGTGCCAGTAGTATAGGGCAGGGCACCGGGGAGCTGTTTTTT,CASSIGQGTGELFF
.,.,TRBV28,TRBJ1-4,TGTGCCAGCAGCTGGACAGCCGGAGAAGAAAAACTGTTTTTT,CASSWTAGEEKLFF
.,.,TRBV7-2,TRBJ1-2,TGTGCCAGCAGGCTCGCGGGTGGATATGGCTACACCTTC,CASRLAGGYGYTF
TRBD2,.,TRBV7-3,TRBJ2-1,TGTGCCAGCAGCTTACAAGCGGGGGGGTACAATGAGCAGTTCTTC,CASSLQAGGYNEQFF
.,.,TRBV28,TRBJ1-1,TGTGCCAGCAGTTTATTGGGGAGCACTGAAGCTTTCTTT,CASSLLGSTEAFF
TRBD1,.,TRBV29-1,TRBJ2-2,TGCAGCGCCGAAATTAGGGACAGGGACACCGGGGAGCTGTTTTTT,CSAEIRDRDTGELFF
.,.,TRBV5-1,TRBJ2-3,TGCGCCAGCAGCTTGGTCAGGGCGGGGAGCACAGATACGCAGTATTTT,CASSLVRAGSTDTQYF
.,.,TRBV6-2/TRBV6-3,TRBJ1-5,TGTGCCAGCAGTCTCAGGGGTCCCGAGGGTCAGCCCCAGCATTTT,CASSLRGPEGQPQHF
.,.,TRBV28,TRBJ1-2,TGTGCCAGCAGTTTGGAGAGGGCCTATGGCTACACCTTC,CASSLERAYGYTF
.,.,TRBV2,TRBJ2-5,TGTGCCAGCAGTGGGGCAGTTGAGACCCAGTACTTC,CASSGAVETQYF
.,.,TRBV2,TRBJ2-7,TGTGCCAGCAAAGACATAACCTACGAGCAGTACTTC,CASKDITYEQYF
TRBD1,.,TRBV27,TRBJ1-6,TGTGCCAGCAAACAGGGGGTCATTGGCTCACCCCTCCACTTT,CASKQGVIGSPLHF
.,.,TRBV12-3/TRBV12-4,TRBJ2-1,TGTGCCAGCCGAGGTTACAATGAGCAGTTCTTC,CASRGYNEQFF
.,.,TRBV29-1,TRBJ2-7,TGCAGCGTTGGGAAATCAGGGGATGGGGGCGAGCAGTACTTC,CSVGKSGDGGEQYF
TRBD2,.,TRBV7-9,TRBJ2-1,TGTGCCAGCAGCTCCTGGACTAGCGGCTCGAACAATGAGCAGTTCTTC,CASSSWTSGSNNEQFF
.,.,TRBV28,TRBJ1-1,TGTGCCAGCAGTGAAGACGGCCTGAACACTGAAGCTTTCTTT,CASSEDGLNTEAFF
.,.,TRBV5-1,TRBJ1-6,TGCGCCAGCAGCTTGGCCGGGGGAGATTCACCCCTCCACTTT,CASSLAGGDSPLHF
TRBD1,.,TRBV7-2,TRBJ2-5,TGTGCCAGCAGCCCCCGTTGGGACAGGGCTCAAGCGACCCAGTACTTC,CASSPRWDRAQATQYF
TRBD1,.,TRBV6-2/TRBV6-3,TRBJ1-5,TGTGCCAGCAGTAGAGGACGACAGGGGGGTCAGCCCCAGCATTTT,CASSRGRQGGQPQHF
.,.,TRBV2,TRBJ2-2,TGTGCCAGCAGTAAAGGAGGGAACACCGGGGAGCTGTTTTTT,CASSKGGNTGELFF
.,.,TRBV6-5,TRBJ1-1,TGTGCCACCGGGGGGGTTCTGAACACTGAAGCTTTCTTT,CATGGVLNTEAFF
.,.,TRBV28,TRBJ1-4,TGTGCCAGCAGTGGCCCGGGGAGCATCGGTGAAAAACTGTTTTTT,CASSGPGSIGEKLFF
.,.,TRBV28,TRBJ1-1,TGTGCCAGCAAAGAAGGGGAAAGTGAAGCTTTCTTT,CASKEGESEAFF
TRBD2,once,TRBV5-1,TRBJ2-7,TGCGCCAGCAGCCGATCACCGGGACTAGCGGGGGAGCAGTACTTC,CASSRSPGLAGEQYF
.,once,TRBV7-2,TRBJ2-2,TGTGCCAGCAGAAGGGGGGGAAACACCGGGGAGCTGTTTTTT,CASRRGGNTGELFF
.,.,TRBV12-5,TRBJ2-1,TGTGCTAGTGGTTCCGACACAAATGAGCAGTTCTTC,CASGSDTNEQFF
TRBD1,.,TRBV10-3,TRBJ1-1,TGTGCCATCAGTGAAGTGGTAGGGGGCGGCACTGAAGCTTTCTTT,CAISEVVGGGTEAFF
.,.,TRBV4-3,TRBJ1-3,TGCGCCAGCAGCCAAGACCCGGCAGCCTTTGAGGCTGGAAACACCATATATTTT,CASSQDPAAFEAGNTIYF
.,.,TRBV14,TRBJ1-5,TGTGCCAGCAGCCAAGATCGTATCAGGGAAGGAAAGTATCAGCCCCAGCATTTT,CASSQDRIREGKYQPQHF
TRBD1,.,TRBV7-3,TRBJ2-2,TGTGCCAGCAGCTCGGTACAGGGGGCTGGCGGGGAGCTGTTTTTT,CASSSVQGAGGELFF
TRBD2,.,TRBV9,TRBJ2-7,TGTGCCAGCAGCGTCGCTAGCGGGAGTTACGAGCAGTACTTC,CASSVASGSYEQYF
.,.,TRBV13,TRBJ1-1,TGTGCCAGCAGCTTCGGGTTGAACACTGAAGCTTTCTTT,CASSFGLNTEAFF
.,.,TRBV6-7,TRBJ2-2,TGTGCCAGCAGTTACCAGATATCCCCCTCCATGCTGTTTTTT,CASSYQISPSMLFF
.,.,TRBV15,TRBJ1-6,TGTGCCACCAGCAGAGATCGGGGGGCCCTCCACTTT,CATSRDRGALHF
TRBD1,.,TRBV10-3,TRBJ2-1,TGTGCCATCAGTGAGCCCGGGACAGGGGTGAATGAGCAGTTCTTC,CAISEPGTGVNEQFF
.,.,TRBV11-2,TRBJ1-2,TGTGCCAGCAGCCCAGCAGGGCGATATGGCTACACCTTC,CASSPAGRYGYTF